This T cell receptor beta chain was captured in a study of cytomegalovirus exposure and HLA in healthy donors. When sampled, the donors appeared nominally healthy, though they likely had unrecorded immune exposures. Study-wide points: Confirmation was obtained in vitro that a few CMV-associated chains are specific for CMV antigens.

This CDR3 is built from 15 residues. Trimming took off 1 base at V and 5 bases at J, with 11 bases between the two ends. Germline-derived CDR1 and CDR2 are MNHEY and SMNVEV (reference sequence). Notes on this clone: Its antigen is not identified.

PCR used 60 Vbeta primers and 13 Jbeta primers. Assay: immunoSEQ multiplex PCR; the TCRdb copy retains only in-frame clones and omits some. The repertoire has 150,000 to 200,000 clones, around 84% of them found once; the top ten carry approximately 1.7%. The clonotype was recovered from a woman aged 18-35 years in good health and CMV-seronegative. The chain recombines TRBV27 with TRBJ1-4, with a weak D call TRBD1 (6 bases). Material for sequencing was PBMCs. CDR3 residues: CASSLYRERNEKLFF. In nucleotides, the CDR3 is TGTGCCAGCAGTTTATACAGGGAAAGGAATGAAAAACTGTTTTTT.